Below, one T cell receptor (beta chain) is given with its context. Its antigen is still unknown. Only CD45RO-negative cells positively selected for CCR7 counted as naive CD8 cells, so terminally differentiated effector memory CD45RA+ cells were excluded. Healthy HIV-negative adults without recent acute infections or vaccinations served as donors. The data belong to a study of shared clonotypes between healthy human individuals. General study findings and limits: Naive CD4 clonotype sharing across several donors was approximately 5%. Memory subsets generally showed smaller estimated richness than naive subsets did.

Sequencing was performed with immunoSEQ multiplex PCR; in TCRdb, only in-frame clones are kept and a portion is missing. Among 600,000 or so clones listed, roughly 98% were seen once. The CDR3 is made up of 12 amino acids. CDR1 and CDR2 (germline): MNHEY, SMNVEV (reference sequence). V was shortened by 11 bases and J by 1 base, with 11 bases between the two germline ends. The sample taken for sequencing was naive CD8+ T cells sorted from blood. The rearrangement links TRBV27 to TRBJ1-1; possible D gene TRBD1, 5 bases. The sequence came from a man younger than 40 in good health. CDR3: CAVLGANTEAFF. The CDR3 DNA sequence: TGTGCCGTCCTCGGGGCGAACACTGAAGCTTTCTTT.